This T cell receptor beta chain is from a study of response to subunit inactivated influenza vaccine. This clonotype was observed at least ten times. Its antigen is not identified. From the RT-PCR reads, TCRdb called clonotypes with MiXCR, one entry per CDR3 protein. Altogether 450,000 to 500,000 distinct CDR3 sequences are present, approximately 11% being singletons, with the ten largest covering approximately 12%. Germline CDR1 is SGHRS and CDR2 is YFSETQ. The CDR3 has 14 residues. V gave up 4 bases and J gave up 8 bases; unmatched junction bases: 6. Study outcomes and limitations: Researchers suggested that each seasonal influenza vaccination recruits few new T cells.

This TCR was recovered from a man over 45 who received an inactivated influenza vaccine. The chain couples TRBV5-1 to TRBJ1-2; TRBD1 agrees at 12 bases. The sequenced sample was PBMCs from blood, obtained roughly 47 days after vaccination. The CDR3 nucleotides read TGCGCCAGCAGCACCCGGGACAGGGGGCAAGGCTACACCTTC. Translating gives CASSTRDRGQGYTF.